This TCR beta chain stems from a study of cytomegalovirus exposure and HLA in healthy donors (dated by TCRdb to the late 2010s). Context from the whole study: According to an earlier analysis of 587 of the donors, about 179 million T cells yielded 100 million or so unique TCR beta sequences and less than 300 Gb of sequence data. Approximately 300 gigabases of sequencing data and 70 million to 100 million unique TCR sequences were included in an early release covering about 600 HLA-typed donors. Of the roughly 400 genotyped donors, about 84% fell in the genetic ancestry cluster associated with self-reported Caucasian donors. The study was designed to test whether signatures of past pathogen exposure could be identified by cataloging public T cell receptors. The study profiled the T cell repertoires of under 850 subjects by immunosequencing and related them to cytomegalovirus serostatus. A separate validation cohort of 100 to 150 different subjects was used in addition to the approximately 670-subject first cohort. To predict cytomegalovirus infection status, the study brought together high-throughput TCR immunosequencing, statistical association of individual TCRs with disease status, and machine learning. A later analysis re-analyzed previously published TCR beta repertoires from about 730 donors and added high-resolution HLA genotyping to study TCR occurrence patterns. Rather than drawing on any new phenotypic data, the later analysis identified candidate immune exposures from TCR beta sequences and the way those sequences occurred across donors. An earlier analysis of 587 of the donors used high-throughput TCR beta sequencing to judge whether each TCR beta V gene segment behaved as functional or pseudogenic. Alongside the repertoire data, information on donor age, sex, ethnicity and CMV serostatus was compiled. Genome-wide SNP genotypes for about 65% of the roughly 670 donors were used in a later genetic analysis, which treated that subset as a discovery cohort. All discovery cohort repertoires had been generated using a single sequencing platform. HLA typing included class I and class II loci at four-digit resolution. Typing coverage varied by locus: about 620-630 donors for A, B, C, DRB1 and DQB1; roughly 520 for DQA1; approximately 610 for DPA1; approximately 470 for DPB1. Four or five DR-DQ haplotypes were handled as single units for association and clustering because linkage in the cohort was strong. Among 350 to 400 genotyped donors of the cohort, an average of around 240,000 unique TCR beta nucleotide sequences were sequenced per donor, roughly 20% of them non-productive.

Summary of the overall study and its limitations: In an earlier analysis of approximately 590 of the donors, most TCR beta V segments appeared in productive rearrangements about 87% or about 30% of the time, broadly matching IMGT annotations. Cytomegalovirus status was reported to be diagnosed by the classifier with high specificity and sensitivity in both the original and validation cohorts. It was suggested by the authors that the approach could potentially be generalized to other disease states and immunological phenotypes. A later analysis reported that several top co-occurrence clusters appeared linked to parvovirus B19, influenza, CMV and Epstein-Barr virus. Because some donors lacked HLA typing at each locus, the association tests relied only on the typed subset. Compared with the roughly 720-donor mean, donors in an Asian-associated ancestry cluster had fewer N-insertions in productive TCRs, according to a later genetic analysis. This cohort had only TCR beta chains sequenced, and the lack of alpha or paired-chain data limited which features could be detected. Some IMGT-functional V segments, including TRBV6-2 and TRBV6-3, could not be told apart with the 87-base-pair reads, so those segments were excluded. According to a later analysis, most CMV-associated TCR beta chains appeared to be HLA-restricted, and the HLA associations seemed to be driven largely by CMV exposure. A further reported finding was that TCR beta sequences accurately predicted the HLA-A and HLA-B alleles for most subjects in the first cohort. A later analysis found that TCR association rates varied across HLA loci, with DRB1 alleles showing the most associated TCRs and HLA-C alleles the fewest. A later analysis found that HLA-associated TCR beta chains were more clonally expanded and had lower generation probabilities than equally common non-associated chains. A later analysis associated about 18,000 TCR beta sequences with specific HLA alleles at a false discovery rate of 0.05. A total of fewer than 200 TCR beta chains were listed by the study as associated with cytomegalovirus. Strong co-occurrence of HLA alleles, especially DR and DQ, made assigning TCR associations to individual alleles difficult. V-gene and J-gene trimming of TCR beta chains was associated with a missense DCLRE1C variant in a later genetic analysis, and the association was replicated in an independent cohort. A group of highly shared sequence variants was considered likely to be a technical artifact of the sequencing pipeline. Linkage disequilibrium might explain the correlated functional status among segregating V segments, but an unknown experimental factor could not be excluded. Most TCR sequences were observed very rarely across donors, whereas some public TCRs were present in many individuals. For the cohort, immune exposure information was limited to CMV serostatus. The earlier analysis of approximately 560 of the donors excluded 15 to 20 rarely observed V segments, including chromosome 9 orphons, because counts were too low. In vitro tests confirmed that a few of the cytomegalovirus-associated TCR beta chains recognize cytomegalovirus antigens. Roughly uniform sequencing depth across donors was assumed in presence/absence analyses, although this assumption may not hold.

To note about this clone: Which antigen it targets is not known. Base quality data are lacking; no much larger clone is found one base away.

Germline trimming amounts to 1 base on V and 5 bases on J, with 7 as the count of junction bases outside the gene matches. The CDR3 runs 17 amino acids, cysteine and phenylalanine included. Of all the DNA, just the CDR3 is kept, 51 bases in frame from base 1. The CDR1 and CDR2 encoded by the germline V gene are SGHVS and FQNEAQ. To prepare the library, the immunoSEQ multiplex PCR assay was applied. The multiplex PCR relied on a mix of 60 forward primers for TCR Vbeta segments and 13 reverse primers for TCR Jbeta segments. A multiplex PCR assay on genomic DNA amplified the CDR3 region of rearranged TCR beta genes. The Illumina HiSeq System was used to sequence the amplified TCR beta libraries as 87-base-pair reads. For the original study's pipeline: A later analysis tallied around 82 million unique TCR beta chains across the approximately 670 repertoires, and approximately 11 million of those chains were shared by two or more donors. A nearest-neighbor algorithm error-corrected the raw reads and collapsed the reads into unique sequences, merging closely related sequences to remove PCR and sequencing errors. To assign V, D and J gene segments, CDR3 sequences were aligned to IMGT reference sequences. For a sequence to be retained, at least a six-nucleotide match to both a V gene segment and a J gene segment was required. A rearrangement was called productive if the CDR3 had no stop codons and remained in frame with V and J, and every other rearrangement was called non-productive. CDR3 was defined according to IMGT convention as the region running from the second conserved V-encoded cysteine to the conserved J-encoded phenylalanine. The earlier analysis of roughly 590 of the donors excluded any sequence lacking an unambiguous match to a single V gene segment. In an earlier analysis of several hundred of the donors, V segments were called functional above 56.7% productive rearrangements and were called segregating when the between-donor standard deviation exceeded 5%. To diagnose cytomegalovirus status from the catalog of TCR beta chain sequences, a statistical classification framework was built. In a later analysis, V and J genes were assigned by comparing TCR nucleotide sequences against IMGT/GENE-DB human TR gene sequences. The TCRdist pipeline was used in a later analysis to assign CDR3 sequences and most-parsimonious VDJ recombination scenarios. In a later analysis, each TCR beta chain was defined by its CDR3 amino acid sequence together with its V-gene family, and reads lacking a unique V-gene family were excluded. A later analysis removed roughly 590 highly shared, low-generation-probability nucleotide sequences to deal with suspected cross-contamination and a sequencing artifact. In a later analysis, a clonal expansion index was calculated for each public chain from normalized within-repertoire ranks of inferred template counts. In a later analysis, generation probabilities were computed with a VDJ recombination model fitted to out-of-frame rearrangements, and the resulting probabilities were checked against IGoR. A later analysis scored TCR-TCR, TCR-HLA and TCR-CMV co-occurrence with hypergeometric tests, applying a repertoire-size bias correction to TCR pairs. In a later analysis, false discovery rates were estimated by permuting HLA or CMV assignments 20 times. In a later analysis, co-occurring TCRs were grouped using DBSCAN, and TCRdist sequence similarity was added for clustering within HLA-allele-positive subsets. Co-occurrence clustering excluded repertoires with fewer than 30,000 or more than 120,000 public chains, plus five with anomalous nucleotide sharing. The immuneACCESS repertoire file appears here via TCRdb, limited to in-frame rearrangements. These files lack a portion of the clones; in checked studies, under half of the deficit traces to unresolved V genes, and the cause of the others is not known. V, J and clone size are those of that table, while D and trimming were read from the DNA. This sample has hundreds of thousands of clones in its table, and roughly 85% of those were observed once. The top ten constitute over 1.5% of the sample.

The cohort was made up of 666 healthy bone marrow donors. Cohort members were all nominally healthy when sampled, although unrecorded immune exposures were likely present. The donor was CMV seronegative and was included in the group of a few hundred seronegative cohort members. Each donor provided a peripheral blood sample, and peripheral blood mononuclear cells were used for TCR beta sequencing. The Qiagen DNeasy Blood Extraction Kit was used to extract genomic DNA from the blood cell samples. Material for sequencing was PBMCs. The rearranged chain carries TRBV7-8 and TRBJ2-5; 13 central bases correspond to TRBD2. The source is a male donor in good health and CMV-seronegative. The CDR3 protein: CASSLVLAGGPGETQYF. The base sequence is TGTGCCAGCAGCTTAGTACTAGCGGGAGGGCCCGGGGAGACCCAGTACTTC.